These 27 T cell receptor beta chains came from one sample sequenced in a study of beta chain features in type 1 diabetes (dated by TCRdb to the late 2010s). Library preparation employed the immunoSEQ multiplex PCR assay. The High Capacity cDNA Reverse Transcription Kit was used to reverse transcribe all of the isolated RNA, meaning that expressed TCRB transcripts were what got sequenced. TCRdb holds this immuneACCESS table with in-frame rearrangements only. Some clones are missing; in checked studies, unresolved V genes explain under half, and the rest has no known cause. This sample comprises about 140,000 clones, 6.9% of them detected only once. The top ten clonotypes cover approximately 1.4% of the sample. Sample: central memory CD4+ T cells from blood. The receptors originated from a woman younger than 45 in good health.

V usage is TRBV30 and J usage is TRBJ2-7, with TRBD2 matching 7 bases. Germline V gene sequence: CDR1 GTSNPN, CDR2 SVGIG (reference sequence). The CDR3 extends over 15 amino acids. Trimming at V came to 3 bases and at J to 1 base, leaving 9 bases not matched to a gene. CDR3 DNA sequence: TGTGCCTGGAGCGGGTTAGCGGGCCTGTCCTACGAGCAGTACTTC. Protein product: CAWSGLAGLSYEQYF.

The gene calls are TRBV28 and TRBJ2-7; 11 positions agree with TRBD2. After removal of 6 bases from V and 0 bases from J, the junction contained 4 bases not matched to a gene. This CDR3 is 15 amino acids long. Germline CDR1 reads MDHEN; CDR2 reads SYDVKM. The CDR3 protein is CASSQGTSGSYEQYF. As DNA, the CDR3 is TGTGCCAGCAGCCAAGGGACTAGCGGCTCCTACGAGCAGTACTTC. Supplemented by reference TRBV28 and TRBJ2-7, the full variable domain reads DVKVTQSSRYLVKRTGEKVFLECVQDMDHENMFWYRQDPGLGLRLIYFSYDVKMKEKGDIPEGYSVSREKKERFSLILESASTNQTSMYLCASSQGTSGSYEQYFGPGTRLTVT.

This clone was detected a few times. The V call is TRBV18, the J call TRBJ2-5; tentatively, D is TRBD2 (6 bases). The CDR3 consists of 15 residues. Germline V gives CDR1 KGHSH, CDR2 LQKENI. V gave up 3 bases and J gave up 1 base, with 12 bases separating them. CDR3 nucleotide sequence: TGTGCCAGCTCACCTGTCGCGGGGACCCAAGAGACCCAGTACTTC. Translation: CASSPVAGTQETQYF.

The gene calls are TRBV29-1 and TRBJ1-1; 12 bases are shared with TRBD1. The trim removed 7 bases at V and 5 bases at J, leaving 5 bases unmatched. CDR3 size: 13 residues. CDR1 and CDR2 from the germline V gene are SQVTM and ANQGSEA. CDR3 in amino acids: CSAWDRGRTEAFF. The CDR3 DNA is TGCAGCGCTTGGGACAGGGGGCGAACTGAAGCTTTCTTT. The variable domain in full, completed from reference TRBV29-1 and TRBJ1-1, reads SAVISQKPSRDICQRGTSLTIQCQVDSQVTMMFWYRQQPGQSLTLIATANQGSEATYESGFVIDKFPISRPNLTFSTLTVSNMSPEDSSIYLCSAWDRGRTEAFFGQGTRLTVV.

The rearrangement uses TRBV2 and TRBJ2-1, with TRBD2 matching over 10 bases. The trim removed 8 bases at V and 6 bases at J, leaving 10 bases unmatched. Germline loops: CDR1 SNHLY, CDR2 FYNNEI. This CDR3 has 15 residues. The CDR3 DNA follows: TGTGCCAGCGGGCGCTTAGCGGGAGGACGCAATGAGCAGTTCTTC. The encoded protein is CASGRLAGGRNEQFF.

V usage is TRBV5-1 and J usage is TRBJ2-6, with D uncertain. The germline V and J ends were trimmed by 0 bases and 2 bases, with 9 bases remaining between them. This CDR3 has 16 residues. Germline V gene data show CDR1 as SGHRS and CDR2 as YFSETQ. In DNA form, the CDR3 reads TGCGCCAGCAGCTTGGACAGTACCCCTGGGGCCAACGTCCTGACTTTC. Translated, it gives CASSLDSTPGANVLTF.

The rearrangement joins TRBV5-6 to TRBJ2-3, with 9 nucleotides matching TRBD2. There are 17 residues in the CDR3. Germline CDR1 SGHDT, CDR2 YYEEEE. J gave up 5 bases and V 0 bases, and 10 bases lay outside the gene matches. The CDR3 DNA sequence: TGTGCCAGCAGCTTGGAGCCTGGCGGGAGGGCTAGAGATACGCAGTATTTT. Its protein product is CASSLEPGGRARDTQYF.

The chain couples TRBV15 to TRBJ1-2; D may be TRBD1 (5 bases). This CDR3 has 16 amino acids. V lost 1 base and J lost 5, with 17 bases in between. Germline CDR1 reads LNHNV; CDR2 reads YYDKDF (reference sequence). The CDR3 bases are TGTGCCACCAGCAGAGCCCGTCCGGGGGAGGGGTATGGCTACACCTTC. Residues: CATSRARPGEGYGYTF.

This clone was counted between two and nine times. The chain is built from TRBV6-5 and TRBJ2-7, with D perhaps TRBD2 (5 bases). Trimming took off 3 bases at V and 7 bases at J, with 22 bases between the two ends. Germline V gene lookup returns CDR1 MNHEY and CDR2 SVGAGI. There are 16 residues in the CDR3. The CDR3: CASSYYPRPNTREQYF. In DNA form, the CDR3 reads TGTGCCAGCAGTTATTACCCCCGACCCAATACTAGGGAGCAGTACTTC.

A remark on this clone: An end of the junction does not agree with germline; a read error may underlie this. The V and J genes are TRBV6-5 and TRBJ2-4; 12 bases are shared with TRBD2. The germline CDR1 and CDR2 sequences are MNHEY and SVGAGI. The CDR3 length is 12 residues. CDR3 protein: CASSTHTSGRHF. In nucleotides, the CDR3 is TGTGCCAGCAGTACCCATACTAGCGGGAGGCACTTC.

This clone was counted at least ten times. The J gene is TRBJ2-1, the V gene TRBV5-1; 14 nucleotides agree with TRBD2. Germline V gene sequence: CDR1 SGHRS, CDR2 YFSETQ. Trimming cost V 4 bases and J 10 bases; bases outside gene matches: 4. This CDR3 contains 14 residues. CDR3 DNA sequence: TGCGCCAGCAGCGGGACTAGCGGGAGTGGGGAGCAGTTCTTC. Translation: CASSGTSGSGEQFF.

This clone appeared a few times. The rearrangement links TRBV6-6 to TRBJ2-1; 7 bases match TRBD2. With V trimmed by 6 bases and J by 0 bases, 5 bases remained unmatched. The CDR3 extends over 15 amino acids. Germline CDR1 and CDR2: MNHNY and SVGAGI (reference sequence). Here the CDR3 reads CASRMGGSSYNEQFF. The CDR3 DNA reads as TGTGCCAGCAGGATGGGCGGGAGCTCCTACAATGAGCAGTTCTTC.

This clone has just a few counts. The chain recombines TRBV28 with TRBJ2-7; 9 bases fit TRBD1. The trim removed 4 bases at V and 5 bases at J, leaving 12 bases unmatched. This CDR3 region has 16 residues. Looked up from germline, CDR1 is MDHEN and CDR2 is SYDVKM. The CDR3 reads CASSSSGTGSAHEQYF. Written as DNA, the CDR3 is TGTGCCAGCAGTTCCTCCGGGACAGGGAGCGCCCACGAGCAGTACTTC.

This clone showed up just a few times. The chain employs TRBV5-4 and TRBJ2-3; D unresolved. In germline, CDR1 is SGHNT, CDR2 YYREEE (reference sequence). V was shortened by 6 bases and J by 1 base, with 9 bases between the two germline ends. The CDR3 sequence is 13 residues long. The CDR3 coding sequence is TGTGCCAGCATCATCGCGGGCACAGATACGCAGTATTTT. This encodes CASIIAGTDTQYF.

This clone was picked up many times. The rearrangement links TRBV10-3 to TRBJ1-1, with 9 bases fitting TRBD1. The CDR3 spans 15 residues. The J segment lost 1 base and the V segment lost 3 bases, leaving 3 bases of the junction unmatched. Germline V gene lookup returns CDR1 ENHRY and CDR2 SYGVKD. In nucleotides, the CDR3 is TGTGCCATCAGTGATCCGGGACAGGGGAACACTGAAGCTTTCTTT. It yields the protein CAISDPGQGNTEAFF.

This clone came up many times. The gene calls are TRBV7-2 and TRBJ2-5; D possibly corresponds to TRBD2 (5 bases). Germline V gene sequence: CDR1 SGHTA, CDR2 FQGNSA. V gave up 5 bases and J gave up 6 bases, with 13 bases separating them. The length of the CDR3 is 13 residues. The CDR3 nucleotides read TGTGCCAGCAGCCCGGAGGCCGGGAAGACCCAGTACTTC. It encodes CASSPEAGKTQYF.

The chain employs TRBV5-1 and TRBJ1-5; D not resolved. The CDR3 length is 15 residues. The germline V gene encodes CDR1 SGHRS and CDR2 YFSETQ. Trimming cost V 0 bases and J 2 bases, with 9 bases left between them. CDR3 sequence reads: CASSLDGIGNQPQHF. The CDR3 DNA reads as TGCGCCAGCAGCTTGGACGGGATTGGCAATCAGCCCCAGCATTTT.

This chain uses TRBV30 with TRBJ1-1; TRBD1 aligns across 10 bases. This CDR3 has 13 residues. The ends lost 5 bases at V and 5 bases at J; junction bases unmatched: 5. Per germline, CDR1 GTSNPN and CDR2 SVGIG (reference sequence). As DNA, the CDR3 is TGTGCCTGGCGGGACAGGGGATGGACTGAAGCTTTCTTT. It encodes CAWRDRGWTEAFF.

V and J are TRBV19 and TRBJ1-2; 7 bases map to TRBD1. The CDR3 length is 16 residues. Germline V gene lookup returns CDR1 LNHDA and CDR2 SQIVND (reference sequence). J lost 1 base, V lost 8 bases, and 13 bases had no gene match. This CDR3 is CASSTETGFNNYGYTF. The CDR3 bases are TGTGCCAGTTCGACCGAGACAGGGTTTAATAACTATGGCTACACCTTC.

In its sample, this clone was seen many times. The CDR3 DNA sequence: TGTGCCAGCAGTGACCCAAGTCGCGGGAGTTATGGAGGCTACACCTTC. This sequence encodes CASSDPSRGSYGGYTF. The chain links TRBV25-1 to TRBJ1-2; D gene uncertain. Germline V lookup: CDR1 MGHDK, CDR2 SYGVNS. The CDR3 contains 16 residues. Trimming cost V 3 bases and J 8 bases, with 22 bases left between them.

This clone was observed a handful of times. The chain is built from TRBV7-2 and TRBJ1-4, with 7 bases fitting TRBD1. The CDR3 covers 16 residues. After removal of 5 bases from V and 0 bases from J, the junction contained 6 bases not matched to a gene. Looked up from germline, CDR1 is SGHTA and CDR2 is FQGNSA. CDR3 nucleotide sequence: TGTGCCAGCAGCCAAACCGACAGGGCAACTAATGAAAAACTGTTTTTT. Residues: CASSQTDRATNEKLFF.

Ten or more counts support this clone. The chain couples TRBV14 to TRBJ1-1; D not certain. In germline, CDR1 is SGHDN, CDR2 FVKESK. The CDR3 loop spans 15 amino acids. Trimming removed 5 bases at V and 4 bases at J, with 17 bases between. The CDR3 nucleotides read TGTGCCAGCAGCGAGAGGGTCCTCCGACCCACTGAAGCTTTCTTT. Residues: CASSERVLRPTEAFF.

In its sample, this clone was seen many times. V usage is TRBV9 and J usage is TRBJ2-7; tentatively, D is TRBD2 (5 bases). Germline V gene data show CDR1 as SGDLS and CDR2 as YYNGEE. Trimming left V 4 bases short and J 3 bases short, with 14 bases between. There are 14 residues in the CDR3. CDR3 residues: CASSPDWGGYEQYF. The CDR3 DNA reads TGTGCCAGCAGCCCGGACTGGGGTGGCTACGAGCAGTACTTC.

The chain employs TRBV7-8 and TRBJ2-7; 7 positions agree with TRBD1. V shed 3 bases, J shed 5 bases, and the junction held 7 bases outside the gene matches. This CDR3 spans 14 amino acids. Germline assignment: CDR1 SGHVS and CDR2 FQNEAQ. CDR3 protein: CASSFRGRSHEQYF. The CDR3 DNA reads TGTGCCAGCAGCTTCAGGGGGAGATCCCACGAGCAGTACTTC.

This clone showed up many times. The rearrangement links TRBV9 to TRBJ2-6, with 7 bases aligning to TRBD1. V was pared by 1 base and J by 0 bases, with 7 bases of the junction left unmatched. Germline V gene data show CDR1 as SGDLS and CDR2 as YYNGEE. The CDR3 is 18 amino acids. CDR3 DNA: TGTGCCAGCAGCGTACAGAGGGACAGTTACTCTGGGGCCAACGTCCTGACTTTC. Residues: CASSVQRDSYSGANVLTF.

This clone was picked up many times. The chain recombines TRBV28 with TRBJ2-1, with 10 bases identical to TRBD1. V dropped 4 bases and J dropped 15; count of bases not matched to a gene: 3. From germline, CDR1 is MDHEN and CDR2 SYDVKM. CDR3 size: 11 residues. The CDR3 sequence: CASSWGQGWFF. In DNA, the CDR3 is TGTGCCAGCAGTTGGGGACAGGGGTGGTTCTTC.

This sequence joins TRBV5-1 and TRBJ2-5; TRBD2 aligns across 9 bases. This CDR3 contains 15 residues. CDR1 is SGHRS and CDR2 is YFSETQ in the germline V gene. V shed 0 bases and J 4 bases; nucleotides not matched to a gene: 4. CDR3 in amino acids: CASSLVRGGGETQYF. In DNA form, the CDR3 reads TGCGCCAGCAGCTTGGTGCGGGGGGGTGGAGAGACCCAGTACTTC.